This T cell receptor (beta chain) originates from a study of T cells expressing NK-cell markers (dated by TCRdb to the early 2020s). Some background on the complete study: Three sorted T-cell subsets (CD3+CD56+NKG2C+, CD3+CD56+NKG2C- and CD3+CD56-NKG2C+) from 7 to 9 donors had their TCR beta-chain repertoires profiled. Among the eight sequenced donors, only one was HCMV-seronegative, while the other seven were HCMV-seropositive. All eight donors whose samples were sequenced were randomly selected healthy volunteers, three of them men and five women. The libraries were sequenced on Illumina HiSeq 2000/2500, MiSeq or NextSeq, producing 2 x 150 bp reads.

HCMV serostatus was determined by detecting HCMV-specific IgG in serum with a commercial ELISA kit. Peripheral blood mononuclear cells were isolated from blood by Ficoll density gradient centrifugation. Counted from cysteine to phenylalanine, this CDR3 has 16 amino acids. Only the protein sequence is given. CDR1 and CDR2 are read off the germline V gene (reference sequence) as SEHNR and FQNEAQ. As for this clonotype: The antigen it recognizes is unknown.

The data were produced on an Illumina HiSeq 2000. TCR beta cDNA libraries were made by 5'RACE template switching that added a universal primer site and unique molecular identifiers. cDNA synthesis was primed from the TCR beta constant segment and was followed by two successive PCR amplification steps. The paper's processing steps were these. MIGEC was used to demultiplex reads and group reads by UMI, and MiTCR was used to assemble and quantify clonotypes. To exclude erroneous sequences, any TCR cDNA sequence not supported by at least two reads was discarded. The tcR package was used for downstream repertoire analysis, and clonotypes were matched across fractions by CDR3 nucleotide sequence plus V segment. VDJmatch was used to annotate antigen specificity against VDJdb, with one amino acid substitution in CDR3 allowed. Through TCRdb reprocessing, the reads give one entry per CDR3 protein sequence; DNA is omitted. The V and J calls were not made by the authors but by TCRdb's processing. The sample table holds some 600,000 distinct CDR3 sequences. Approximately 3.6% of the sample lies in the top ten.

Points the paper makes about the study in general: Those dominant clonotypes were again the most abundant among CD3+CD56-NKG2C+ cells in a few donors, at roughly 25-60.1%. It remained unclear whether the expanded NKG2C-expressing T cell clones were specific for HCMV antigens. For roughly 6 donors, the dominant CD3+CD56+NKG2C+ clonotypes were among the top 10 CD8+ clonotypes and accounted for roughly 1.0-7.5% of CD8+ T cells.

The TCR comes from a man in his late teens or twenties in good health. Donor details come from another sample of the same person, matched by shared clones. The chain joins TRBV7-9 to TRBJ2-5; TCRdb outputs TRBD1, but without DNA this stays unchecked. The specimen sequenced was blood T cells: a sorted CD56 or NKG2C T cell subset, CD4+ or CD8+ T cells, or bulk PBMC T cells (not recorded which). The CDR3 protein is CASSLVIWGQRETQYF. The entire variable domain, with the stretches around the CDR3 drawn from the reference TRBV7-9 and TRBJ2-5 proteins, is DTGVSQNPRHKITKRGQNVTFRCDPISEHNRLYWYRQTLGQGPEFLTYFQNEAQLEKSRLLSDRFSAERPKGSFSTLEIQRTEQGDSAMYLCASSLVIWGQRETQYFGPGTRLLVL.